A single sample gave rise to the 17 T cell receptor beta chains below, sequenced in a study of T cell repertoires in cytomegalovirus infection. TCRdb fed the reads into MiXCR, producing one record per CDR3 protein. The table has around 630,000 distinct CDR3 sequences, less than 25% seen once. What was sequenced was CD8+ T cells from PBMCs. These receptors came from a human donor in good health (CMV status not recorded). Some clones in this sample may be carry-over from other donors' samples.

This clonotype has at least ten counts. The chain couples TRBV12-3 or TRBV12-4 to TRBJ2-7; no clear D gene. V shed 6 bases and J shed 0 bases, with 6 bases lying between them. CDR3 size: 12 residues. CDR3 sequence reads: CASSPVSYEQYF. DNA for the CDR3: TGTGCCAGCAGCCCCGTCTCCTACGAGCAGTACTTC.

This clonotype was counted at least ten times. V gene TRBV7-9 combines with J gene TRBJ1-5; 12 bases align to TRBD1. With 4 bases clipped from V and 1 base from J, the junction kept 5 bases outside the gene matches. This CDR3 region has 17 residues. Germline V gives CDR1 SEHNR, CDR2 FQNEAQ (reference sequence). CDR3 region: CASSSGTGGESNQPQHF. DNA for the CDR3: TGTGCCAGCAGCTCCGGGACAGGGGGCGAGAGCAATCAGCCCCAGCATTTT.

This rearrangement joins TRBV29-1 to TRBJ2-5; no clear D. Germline V CDR1 and CDR2: SQVTM, ANQGSEA. Between the trimmed V and J ends, which lost 3 bases and 0 bases, there was a span of 8 bases. The CDR3 sequence is 13 residues long. This chain's CDR3 is CSVDRKNQETQYF. CDR3 bases: TGCAGCGTTGATCGGAAGAACCAAGAGACCCAGTACTTC.

Only a few counts were recorded for this clonotype. The chain is built from TRBV24-1 and TRBJ2-3, with 9 bases lining up with TRBD1. J lost 0 bases, V lost 1 base, and 4 bases had no gene match. The germline V gene has CDR1 KGHDR and CDR2 SFDVKD. The CDR3 has 17 amino acids. This CDR3 is CATSDLPGQGSTDTQYF. The CDR3 DNA follows: TGTGCCACCAGTGATTTACCGGGACAGGGAAGCACAGATACGCAGTATTTT.

This clonotype has at least ten counts. The rearrangement uses TRBV7-2 and TRBJ1-2; no definite D call. Looked up from germline, CDR1 is SGHTA and CDR2 is FQGNSA. This CDR3 has 15 amino acids. V lost 1 base to trimming and J lost 3 bases, with 12 bases between them. CDR3 nucleotides: TGTGCCAGCAGCTTAGAACTCGGCCCAGACTATGGCTACACCTTC. It codes for CASSLELGPDYGYTF. The variable domain in full, completed from reference TRBV7-2 and TRBJ1-2, reads GAGVSQSPSNKVTEKGKDVELRCDPISGHTALYWYRQSLGQGLEFLIYFQGNSAPDKSGLPSDRFSAERTGGSVSTLTIQRTQQEDSAVYLCASSLELGPDYGYTFGSGTRLTVV.

V is TRBV29-1 and J is TRBJ1-1, with TRBD1 matching 7 bases. From germline, CDR1 is SQVTM and CDR2 ANQGSEA. The CDR3 spans 11 residues. The ends lost 6 bases at V and 9 bases at J; junction bases unmatched: 7. The CDR3 DNA sequence: TGCAGCGTCCCGCAGGGGGGCCAAGCTTTCTTT. As protein: CSVPQGGQAFF. Based on the CDR3 plus reference TRBV29-1 and TRBJ1-1, the full variable domain is SAVISQKPSRDICQRGTSLTIQCQVDSQVTMMFWYRQQPGQSLTLIATANQGSEATYESGFVIDKFPISRPNLTFSTLTVSNMSPEDSSIYLCSVPQGGQAFFGQGTRLTVV.

This clonotype came up many times. CDR3 protein: CASSVNRADTEAFF. In DNA form, the CDR3 reads TGTGCCAGCAGCGTAAACAGGGCTGACACTGAAGCTTTCTTT. This rearrangement joins TRBV7-9 to TRBJ1-1, with a possible D match to TRBD1 (6 bases). CDR1 and CDR2 from the germline V gene are SEHNR and FQNEAQ (reference sequence). The CDR3 is 14 residues long. The ends were cut back, 5 bases at V and 3 bases at J, with 13 bases in the middle. The full variable domain, completed using reference TRBV7-9 and TRBJ1-1, is DTGVSQNPRHKITKRGQNVTFRCDPISEHNRLYWYRQTLGQGPEFLTYFQNEAQLEKSRLLSDRFSAERPKGSFSTLEIQRTEQGDSAMYLCASSVNRADTEAFFGQGTRLTVV.

The chain carries TRBV4-1 and TRBJ2-1; D possibly corresponds to TRBD1 (5 bases). The CDR3 is 16 amino acids. Per germline, CDR1 MGHRA and CDR2 YSYEKL. V shed 4 bases and J shed 0 bases, with 13 bases lying between them. This CDR3 reads CASSPVGHYSYNEQFF. In DNA form, the CDR3 reads TGCGCCAGCAGCCCTGTCGGACACTACTCCTACAATGAGCAGTTCTTC.

This sequence joins TRBV12-3 or TRBV12-4 and TRBJ2-1; D possibly corresponds to TRBD1 (5 bases). The CDR3 runs 15 residues. V lost 5 bases and J 3 bases, leaving 14 bases between the germline ends. CDR3 region: CASSPVQGFYNEQFF. The CDR3 nucleotides read TGTGCCAGCAGTCCAGTGCAGGGCTTCTACAATGAGCAGTTCTTC.

This clonotype was observed a few times. CDR3 sequence: CASSYYESGELFF. The CDR3 bases are TGTGCCAGCAGTTACTACGAGTCCGGGGAGCTGTTTTTT. This chain joins TRBV6-2 or TRBV6-3 and TRBJ2-2; no firm D call. The CDR3 covers 13 residues. CDR1 is MNHEY, CDR2 SVGEGT, per germline. V dropped 1 base and J dropped 6 bases, with 6 bases sitting between them.

V usage is TRBV20-1 and J usage is TRBJ2-7; TRBD1 matches at 7 bases. The CDR3 has 13 amino acids. The V and J ends lost 1 base and 0 bases, in that order; junction bases with no gene match: 0. Germline V gene data show CDR1 as DFQATT and CDR2 as SNEGSKA (reference sequence). CDR3 amino acids: CSARGDSSYEQYV. The CDR3 DNA reads TGCAGTGCTAGAGGGGACAGCTCCTACGAGCAGTACGTC.

The chain joins TRBV14 to TRBJ2-1; 15 nucleotides agree with TRBD2. The V gene's germline CDR1 is SGHDN and CDR2 FVKESK. The CDR3 is 15 amino acids. The V segment lost 2 bases and the J segment 8 bases; nucleotides outside the gene matches: 1. The CDR3 here is CASSQWTSGGDEQFF. In DNA, the CDR3 is TGTGCCAGCAGCCAATGGACTAGCGGGGGGGATGAGCAGTTCTTC.

The chain combines TRBV29-1 with TRBJ1-2, with 7 bases matching TRBD1. Germline values: CDR1 SQVTM, CDR2 ANQGSEA. Trimming at V came to 6 bases and at J to 6 bases, leaving 7 bases not matched to a gene. This CDR3 has 12 amino acids. The CDR3 here is CSVPDRADGYTF. DNA for the CDR3: TGCAGCGTCCCTGACAGGGCGGATGGCTACACCTTC. Looking up the rest from reference TRBV29-1 and TRBJ1-2 gives the full variable domain: SAVISQKPSRDICQRGTSLTIQCQVDSQVTMMFWYRQQPGQSLTLIATANQGSEATYESGFVIDKFPISRPNLTFSTLTVSNMSPEDSSIYLCSVPDRADGYTFGSGTRLTVV.

In regard to this clonotype: This may be a read error, as it is one base from a much larger clone. CDR3 bases: TGTGCCAACAGCCTCCCCTCGGGGGACCCCTCGGACACAGATACGCAGTATTTT. Translated: CANSLPSGDPSDTDTQYF. The chain has TRBV7-2 and TRBJ2-3, with D possibly TRBD2 on 6 matching bases. The CDR3 extends over 18 amino acids. The germline CDR1 and CDR2 sequences are SGHTA and FQGNSA. The variable domain in full, completed from reference TRBV7-2 and TRBJ2-3, reads GAGVSQSPSNKVTEKGKDVELRCDPISGHTALYWYRQSLGQGLEFLIYFQGNSAPDKSGLPSDRFSAERTGGSVSTLTIQRTQQEDSAVYLCANSLPSGDPSDTDTQYFGPGTRLTVL.

This clonotype has a handful of counts. The rearrangement uses TRBV29-1 and TRBJ2-1; D might be TRBD1 (6 bases). CDR1 and CDR2 (germline): SQVTM, ANQGSEA. The CDR3 length is 15 residues. The V end lost 1 base, the J end lost 8 bases, and 18 bases lay between the germline ends. CDR3 in amino acids: CSVEGLGAMGDEQFF. The CDR3 DNA reads as TGCAGCGTTGAAGGTCTGGGGGCCATGGGGGATGAGCAGTTCTTC.

In this sample, this clonotype turned up many times. The chain combines TRBV7-2 with TRBJ1-5; D is undetermined. The CDR3 runs 15 residues. Looked up from germline, CDR1 is SGHTA and CDR2 is FQGNSA. V was cut by 4 bases and J by 3 bases, with 13 bases left in between. The CDR3 DNA is TGTGCCAGCAGCTCCGAGCCTGCGATCAATCAGCCCCAGCATTTT. Translated: CASSSEPAINQPQHF.

A few counts support this clonotype. V is TRBV20-1 and J is TRBJ1-6; D gene ambiguous. The CDR3 has 13 amino acids. Between the trimmed V and J ends, which lost 1 base and 6 bases, there was a span of 7 bases. Germline V gene lookup returns CDR1 DFQATT and CDR2 SNEGSKA (reference sequence). The CDR3 reads CSARGRINSPLHF. CDR3 nucleotides: TGCAGTGCTAGAGGACGGATTAATTCACCCCTCCACTTT.